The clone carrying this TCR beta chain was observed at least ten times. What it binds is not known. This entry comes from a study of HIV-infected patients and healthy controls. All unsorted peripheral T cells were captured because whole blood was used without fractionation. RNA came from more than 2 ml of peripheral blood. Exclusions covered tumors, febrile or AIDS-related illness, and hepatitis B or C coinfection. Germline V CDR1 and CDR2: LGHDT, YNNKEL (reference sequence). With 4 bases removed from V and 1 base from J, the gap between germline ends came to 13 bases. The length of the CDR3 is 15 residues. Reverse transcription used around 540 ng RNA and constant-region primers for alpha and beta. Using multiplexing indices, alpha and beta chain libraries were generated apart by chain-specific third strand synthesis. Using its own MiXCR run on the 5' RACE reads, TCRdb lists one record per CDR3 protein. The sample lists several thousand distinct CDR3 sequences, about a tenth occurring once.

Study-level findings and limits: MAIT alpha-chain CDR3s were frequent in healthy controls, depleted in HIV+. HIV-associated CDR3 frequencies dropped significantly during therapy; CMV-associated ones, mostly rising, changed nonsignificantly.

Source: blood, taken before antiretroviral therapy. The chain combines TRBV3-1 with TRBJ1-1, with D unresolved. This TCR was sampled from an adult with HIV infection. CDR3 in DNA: TGTGCCAGCAGCCCGCTCGGCTCAAGGAACACTGAAGCTTTCTTT. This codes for CASSPLGSRNTEAFF.